This TCR beta chain is from a study of cytomegalovirus exposure and HLA in healthy donors. Findings of the study overall: It was reportedly the case that the classifier diagnosed cytomegalovirus status with high specificity and sensitivity.

Regarding this clone: What it recognizes is unknown.

Trimming removed 3 bases at V and 6 bases at J, with 24 bases between. The CDR3 has 17 residues. In germline, CDR1 is MNHNS, CDR2 SASEGT. TCRdb keeps only in-frame clones here, not all; method: immunoSEQ multiplex PCR. This table has approximately 200,000 clones, 80% to 95% appearing once. Specimen: PBMCs. The receptor was isolated from a woman aged 18-35 years in good health and CMV-seronegative. The chain carries TRBV6-1 and TRBJ2-7, with D tentatively TRBD2 (5 bases). The CDR3 DNA is TGTGCCAGCAGTGAGGCCGGGGTCGGGAAACCGCTCTCCGAGCAGTACTTC. Translation gives CASSEAGVGKPLSEQYF.